A single sample is the source of the 31 T cell receptor beta chains below, sequenced in a study of blood T cell repertoires in COVID-19 (dated by TCRdb to 2020 to 2021). Receptor amplification or capture employed the immunoSEQ multiplex PCR assay. The clones in this table, taken by TCRdb from immuneACCESS, are in-frame only. Not every clone is retained; where verified, under half of the shortfall comes from an unresolved V gene, and the cause of the rest is unknown. The sample has some 26,000 clones on record, 81% of them singletons. Of the sample, around 55% is held by the ten largest clones. The sequenced material came from peripheral blood. Receptors were obtained from a man over 45 with active or convalescent COVID-19.

CDR3 protein: CASSLGGKWGQGGQYF. In nucleotides, the CDR3 is TGTGCCAGCAGCTTGGGGGGGAAATGGGGCCAAGGGGGCCAGTACTTC. The chain has TRBV5-4 and TRBJ2-5; tentative D call: TRBD1 (6 bases). Germline-derived CDR1 and CDR2 are SGHNT and YYREEE (reference sequence). V was shortened by 0 bases and J by 10 bases, with 22 bases between the two germline ends. This CDR3 has 16 amino acids.

The V and J genes are TRBV4-1 and TRBJ1-2, with 7 bases aligning to TRBD1. Per germline, CDR1 MGHRA and CDR2 YSYEKL. CDR3 length: 14 amino acids. With V trimmed by 1 base and J by 8 bases, 7 bases remained unmatched. This CDR3 reads CASSQGRTGRGYTF. The CDR3 DNA is TGCGCCAGCAGCCAAGGCAGGACAGGTAGAGGCTACACCTTC.

The CDR3 DNA reads as TGTGCCACCTCTTCATCCCGGGGAGATACAGATACGCAGTATTTT. Encoded protein: CATSSSRGDTDTQYF. The chain joins TRBV24-1 to TRBJ2-3; D might be TRBD2 (5 bases). Germline V gene lookup returns CDR1 KGHDR and CDR2 SFDVKD. CDR3 length: 15 residues. V lost 9 bases, J lost 3 bases, and 18 bases lay in between.

The V and J genes are TRBV4-1 and TRBJ2-2; 11 bases fit TRBD2. The J segment lost 1 base and the V segment lost 3 bases, leaving 7 bases of the junction unmatched. Germline CDR1 MGHRA, CDR2 YSYEKL. CDR3 length: 18 residues. The DNA of the CDR3 is TGCGCCAGCAGCCAGGAAAATCTAGCGGGGGGGAACACCGGGGAGCTGTTTTTT. Encoded protein: CASSQENLAGGNTGELFF.

The chain has TRBV5-1 and TRBJ2-2; D is undetermined. Between the trimmed V and J ends, which lost 5 bases and 5 bases, there was a span of 16 bases. The CDR3 loop spans 15 amino acids. Germline lookup yields CDR1 SGHRS and CDR2 YFSETQ. CDR3 nucleotides: TGCGCCAGCAGTCTTATCGAGACGGGTACCGGGGAGCTGTTTTTT. Translated, it gives CASSLIETGTGELFF.

This clone was picked up a small number of times. The chain combines TRBV6-5 with TRBJ1-5; D is ambiguous. V was pared by 2 bases and J by 1 base, with 6 bases between. Per the germline V gene, CDR1 is MNHEY and CDR2 is SVGAGI. This CDR3 spans 14 amino acids. CDR3 protein: CASSYGRSNQPQHF. The CDR3 nucleotides read TGTGCCAGCAGTTACGGCAGAAGCAATCAGCCCCAGCATTTT.

The rearrangement links TRBV7-2 to TRBJ2-1, with TRBD2 as a possible D gene (6 bases). V was clipped by 1 base and J by 15 bases, with 10 bases between them. The CDR3 spans 11 residues. Per germline, CDR1 SGHTA and CDR2 FQGNSA. CDR3 loop: CASSLEAGRFF. The CDR3 DNA is TGTGCCAGCAGCTTAGAAGCGGGCCGGTTCTTC.

V usage is TRBV6-5 and J usage is TRBJ2-4; weak D call: TRBD1 (5 bases). The CDR3 is 14 amino acids. Germline V gene lookup returns CDR1 MNHEY and CDR2 SVGAGI. V was shortened by 5 bases and J by 0 bases, with 8 bases between the two germline ends. The DNA of the CDR3 is TGTGCCAGCAGTCAGGGCCTAGCCAAAAACATTCAGTACTTC. As protein: CASSQGLAKNIQYF.

V usage is TRBV28 and J usage is TRBJ2-1, with 12 bases lining up with TRBD2. V lost 4 bases to trimming and J lost 4 bases; unmatched junction nucleotides: 14. CDR3 length: 19 residues. In germline, CDR1 is MDHEN, CDR2 SYDVKM. Here the CDR3 DNA reads TGTGCCAGCAGTTCTTTACGACTTGCTAGCGGGGGGGCATACAATGAGCAGTTCTTC. Encoded protein: CASSSLRLASGGAYNEQFF.

This clone came up once. The rearrangement links TRBV9 to TRBJ2-2, with D maybe TRBD1 (5 bases). The CDR3 is 14 residues long. Germline V gives CDR1 SGDLS, CDR2 YYNGEE. Trimming removed 5 bases from V and 2 bases from J, with 10 bases in between. The CDR3 nucleotides read TGTGCCAGCAGACAGGATGATAACACCGGGGAGCTGTTTTTT. Residues: CASRQDDNTGELFF. The full variable domain, in which reference TRBV9 and TRBJ2-2 provide the parts outside the CDR3, is DSGVTQTPKHLITATGQRVTLRCSPRSGDLSVYWYQQSLDQGLQFLIQYYNGEERAKGNILERFSAQQFPDLHSELNLSSLELGDSALYFCASRQDDNTGELFFGEGSRLTVL.

The rearrangement joins TRBV7-8 to TRBJ2-1; no reliable D call. Trimming removed 0 bases from V and 8 bases from J, with 14 bases in between. This CDR3 has 15 amino acids. Germline V gives CDR1 SGHVS, CDR2 FQNEAQ. For the CDR3, the DNA is TGTGCCAGCAGCTTAGCGCGAGGTAGCCTAGATGAGCAGTTCTTC. It translates to CASSLARGSLDEQFF.

Concerning this clone: This specimen includes other DNA sequences encoding the same CDR3. The rearrangement joins TRBV28 to TRBJ1-2; TRBD1 agrees at 7 bases. The CDR3 length is 14 residues. The germline CDR1 and CDR2 sequences are MDHEN and SYDVKM. V gave up 3 bases and J gave up 3 bases; unmatched junction bases: 4. CDR3: CASSFGQAHYGYTF. The CDR3 nucleotides are TGTGCCAGCAGTTTCGGACAGGCCCACTATGGCTACACCTTC.

J is TRBJ1-1 and V is TRBV5-1, with D unclear. CDR1 SGHRS and CDR2 YFSETQ come from the germline V gene. This CDR3 spans 14 amino acids. Trimming cost V 2 bases and J 1 base, with 9 bases left between them. The CDR3, as DNA: TGCGCCAGCAGCTTCGGAGCCTCGAACACTGAAGCTTTCTTT. This encodes CASSFGASNTEAFF.

This clone is medium-sized within its sample. The chain's CDR3 is CASRPEGGPRNEQFF. The CDR3 bases are TGTGCCAGCAGACCAGAGGGAGGGCCAAGAAATGAGCAGTTCTTC. The chain combines TRBV6-5 with TRBJ2-1, with 7 bases identical to TRBD2. The V gene end was trimmed by 6 bases and the J gene end by 7 bases; junction bases not matched to a gene: 12. Germline CDR1 reads MNHEY; CDR2 reads SVGAGI. The CDR3 loop spans 15 amino acids.

This chain uses TRBV7-9 with TRBJ1-5, with TRBD1 identical over 7 bases. Trimming took 6 bases from V and 5 from J; bases not matched to a gene: 10. The CDR3 is made up of 15 amino acids. Germline V CDR1 and CDR2: SEHNR, FQNEAQ (reference sequence). The CDR3 is CASSPRGRPDQPQHF. The CDR3 DNA follows: TGTGCCAGCAGTCCCAGGGGGAGACCCGATCAGCCCCAGCATTTT.

This chain links TRBV28 with TRBJ1-5; D gene uncertain. The germline gives CDR1 MDHEN, CDR2 SYDVKM. V lost 2 bases and J 2 bases, leaving 13 bases between the germline ends. This CDR3 is 16 amino acids long. The CDR3 coding sequence is TGTGCCAGCAGTTTAGTAGTAGTCCCCCGCAATCAGCCCCAGCATTTT. Amino acid sequence: CASSLVVVPRNQPQHF.

The chain carries TRBV2 and TRBJ2-4, with 9 bases aligning to TRBD1. This CDR3 is built from 16 residues. From germline, CDR1 is SNHLY and CDR2 FYNNEI. V dropped 7 bases and J dropped 6; count of bases not matched to a gene: 13. CDR3 residues: CASNLPDRGGGNIQYF. As DNA, the CDR3 is TGTGCCAGCAACCTACCGGACAGGGGAGGCGGAAACATTCAGTACTTC.

This chain links TRBV7-8 with TRBJ2-7, with 13 bases lining up with TRBD2. The junction had 12 bases not matched to a gene; V was cut back by 4 bases and J by 0 bases. The germline gives CDR1 SGHVS, CDR2 FQNEAQ. There are 19 residues in the CDR3. CDR3 nucleotides: TGTGCCAGCAGCTCGCAAGGACTAGCGGGAGCTTTCGACTCCTACGAGCAGTACTTC. This gives the protein CASSSQGLAGAFDSYEQYF.

In its sample, this clone was seen a few times. The chain carries TRBV25-1 and TRBJ1-5, with D uncertain. The CDR3 is made up of 14 amino acids. Per germline, CDR1 MGHDK and CDR2 SYGVNS. Trimming cost V 3 bases and J 1 base, with 7 bases left between them. This CDR3 reads CASSDEGSNQPQHF. In nucleotides, the CDR3 is TGTGCCAGCAGTGATGAGGGAAGCAATCAGCCCCAGCATTTT.

The chain joins TRBV29-1 to TRBJ1-2; 8 positions agree with TRBD1. The CDR3 sequence is 14 residues long. J gave up 8 bases and V 4 bases, and 12 bases lay outside the gene matches. Germline CDR1 reads SQVTM; CDR2 reads ANQGSEA. CDR3 coding DNA: TGCAGCGTTGGGCGGCCATCAGGGGGCGACGGCTACACCTTC. Translating gives CSVGRPSGGDGYTF.

This clone occurred a few times. CDR3: CASSRDSYTDTQYF. CDR3 nucleotides: TGTGCCAGCAGCCGGGACAGTTACACAGATACGCAGTATTTT. The chain recombines TRBV6-5 with TRBJ2-3, with 7 bases matching TRBD1. In germline, CDR1 is MNHEY, CDR2 SVGAGI. The CDR3 consists of 14 residues. Losses at the gene ends were 6 bases for V and 2 bases for J; bases not matched to a gene: 5.

The rearrangement links TRBV7-9 to TRBJ1-2; 12 bases agree with TRBD1. Germline trimming cut 5 bases from V and 10 bases from J; bases unmatched to any gene: 5. Germline V gene sequence: CDR1 SEHNR, CDR2 FQNEAQ (reference sequence). CDR3 size: 13 residues. CDR3 amino acids: CASSHGTGGFYTF. The CDR3, as DNA: TGTGCCAGCAGCCATGGGACAGGGGGCTTCTACACCTTC.

The V call is TRBV23-1, the J call TRBJ2-1; 8 nucleotides match TRBD1. TRBV23-1 is placed among ORFs of uncertain function. The CDR3 extends over 16 amino acids. Trimming at V came to 5 bases and at J to 2 bases, leaving 8 bases not matched to a gene. The CDR3 loop is CASSTGQGDTYNEQFF. CDR3 bases: TGCGCCAGCAGTACCGGACAGGGAGATACCTACAATGAGCAGTTCTTC.

In DNA, the CDR3 is TGTGCCAGCAGCTTAATTTTGGGGACAGGGGTTCACGAGCAGTACTTC. Residues: CASSLILGTGVHEQYF. The chain is built from TRBV13 and TRBJ2-7, with 10 bases fitting TRBD1. Germline lookup yields CDR1 PRHDT and CDR2 FYEKMQ (reference sequence). J was trimmed by 5 bases and V by 2 bases; bases with no gene match: 9. This CDR3 comprises 16 residues.

CDR3 loop: CASSLMGRGNTEAFF. CDR3 coding DNA: TGTGCCAGCAGCTTAATGGGCAGGGGGAACACTGAAGCTTTCTTT. The chain links TRBV7-3 to TRBJ1-1; TRBD1 is a possible D gene (6 bases). V was shortened by 1 base and J by 1 base, with 10 bases between the two germline ends. The germline gives CDR1 SGHTA, CDR2 FQGTGA. The CDR3 has 15 amino acids.

The V call is TRBV13, the J call TRBJ1-5, with TRBD1 as a possible D gene (6 bases). Germline V lookup: CDR1 PRHDT, CDR2 FYEKMQ (reference sequence). Deletions cut 8 bases from V and 6 bases from J, with 11 bases between. The CDR3 extends over 12 amino acids. CDR3 sequence reads: CASAFRGQPQHF. CDR3 DNA sequence: TGTGCCAGCGCCTTCAGGGGTCAGCCCCAGCATTTT.

The gene calls are TRBV28 and TRBJ2-1; 7 bases map to TRBD1. Germline V gene lookup returns CDR1 MDHEN and CDR2 SYDVKM. The CDR3 totals 13 residues. V was clipped by 7 bases and J by 6 bases; unmatched bases: 6. The CDR3 nucleotides are TGTGCCAGCACGCAGGGGGTATTCAATGAGCAGTTCTTC. It specifies CASTQGVFNEQFF.

This chain's CDR3 is CASSVGNRDRGRNYGYTF. CDR3 nucleotide sequence: TGTGCCAGCAGCGTAGGAAACCGGGACAGGGGGCGAAACTATGGCTACACCTTC. This chain uses TRBV9 with TRBJ1-2; 12 bases map to TRBD1. V lost 0 bases, J lost 2 bases, and 8 bases stayed unmatched. Germline V gives CDR1 SGDLS, CDR2 YYNGEE. CDR3 length: 18 amino acids.

The genes are TRBV7-3 and TRBJ2-1, with D unclear. Per the germline V gene, CDR1 is SGHTA and CDR2 is FQGTGA. V shed 3 bases and J shed 2 bases, with 11 bases lying between them. This CDR3 comprises 15 residues. The DNA for the CDR3 is TGTGCCAGCAGCTTTAGCTTAACCCCCTACAATGAGCAGTTCTTC. Translation: CASSFSLTPYNEQFF.

This clone was detected once. Written as DNA, the CDR3 is TGTGCCAGCATTTTACTTAAGCCCACCCCTAACGAGCGGGAGGGAACCTACGAGCAGTACTTC. Translated: CASILLKPTPNEREGTYEQYF. The chain carries TRBV21-1 and TRBJ2-7; the table names TRBD2, a call not compared with the DNA. TRBV21-1 counts as a pseudogene. The CDR3 covers 21 residues.

The rearrangement joins TRBV28 to TRBJ1-3; 7 bases fit TRBD1. Germline CDR1 MDHEN, CDR2 SYDVKM. The CDR3 spans 15 residues. V was pared by 2 bases and J by 2 bases, with 3 bases of the junction left unmatched. The CDR3 sequence: CASSLTGTAGNTIYF. DNA for the CDR3: TGTGCCAGCAGTTTAACCGGGACAGCTGGAAACACCATATATTTT. Full variable domain (rest looked up from reference TRBV28 and TRBJ1-3): DVKVTQSSRYLVKRTGEKVFLECVQDMDHENMFWYRQDPGLGLRLIYFSYDVKMKEKGDIPEGYSVSREKKERFSLILESASTNQTSMYLCASSLTGTAGNTIYFGEGSWLTVV.